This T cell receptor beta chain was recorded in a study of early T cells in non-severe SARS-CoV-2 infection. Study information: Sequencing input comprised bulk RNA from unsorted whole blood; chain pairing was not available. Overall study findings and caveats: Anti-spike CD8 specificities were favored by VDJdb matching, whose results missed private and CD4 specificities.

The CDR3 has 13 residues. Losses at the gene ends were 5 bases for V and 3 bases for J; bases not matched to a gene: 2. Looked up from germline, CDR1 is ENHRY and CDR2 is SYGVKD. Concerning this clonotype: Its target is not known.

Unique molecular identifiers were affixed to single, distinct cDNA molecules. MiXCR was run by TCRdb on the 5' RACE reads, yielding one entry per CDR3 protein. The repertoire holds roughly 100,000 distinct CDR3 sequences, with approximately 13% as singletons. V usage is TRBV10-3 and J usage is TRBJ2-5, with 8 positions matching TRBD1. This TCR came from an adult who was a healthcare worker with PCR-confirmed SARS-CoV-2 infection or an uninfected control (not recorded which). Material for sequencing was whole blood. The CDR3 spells CAISRGQEETQYF. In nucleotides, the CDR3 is TGTGCCATCAGTCGGGGACAGGAAGAGACCCAGTACTTC.